These 27 T cell receptor beta chains share one sample of origin, sequenced in a study of CD8+ T cells in alopecia areata. Documented treatment: oral pan-JAK inhibitor, 5-10 mg twice daily. After isolation, RNA underwent reverse transcription to generate cDNA as the sequencing template. Using immunoSEQ multiplex PCR, the repertoire was profiled, and TCRdb retains in-frame clones only, with some absent. Of about 220,000 clones listed, less than 75% are singletons. Sequenced material: CD4+ T cells sorted from blood, taken at week 4, from a patient treated with tofacitinib. These receptors all come from a human donor with alopecia areata.

Relative to its sample, this clone is medium-sized. V usage is TRBV7-9 and J usage is TRBJ1-1; 8 positions match TRBD1. The CDR3 totals 15 residues. Germline CDR1 and CDR2: SEHNR and FQNEAQ (reference sequence). The V and J ends lost 4 bases and 6 bases, in that order; junction bases with no gene match: 10. The CDR3 spells CASSSRTGSFAEAFF. Here the CDR3 DNA reads TGTGCCAGCAGCTCTCGGACAGGGTCATTCGCTGAAGCTTTCTTT.

The chain is built from TRBV7-3 and TRBJ2-1; TRBD2 agrees at 9 bases. CDR3 size: 19 residues. J gave up 6 bases and V 5 bases, and 20 bases lay outside the gene matches. Per germline, CDR1 SGHTA and CDR2 FQGTGA. The CDR3 coding sequence is TGTGCCAGCAGCCCCGGACCCGTTAGCGGGGGAAAAGTGTTCAATGAGCAGTTCTTC. This gives the protein CASSPGPVSGGKVFNEQFF.

The chain joins TRBV29-1 to TRBJ2-1, with TRBD2 identical over 13 bases. J was trimmed by 7 bases and V by 7 bases; bases with no gene match: 7. Per germline, CDR1 SQVTM and CDR2 ANQGSEA. The CDR3 loop spans 14 amino acids. DNA for the CDR3: TGCAGCGCTCGGACTAGCGGGGGTTCGAATGAGCAGTTCTTC. It yields the protein CSARTSGGSNEQFF.

This clone occurred many times. The chain's CDR3 is CASSPRRDSYNEQFF. CDR3 sequence (DNA): TGCGCCAGCAGCCCAAGGCGGGACAGTTACAATGAGCAGTTCTTC. This chain joins TRBV4-3 and TRBJ2-1, with a possible D match to TRBD1 (7 bases). The germline V and J ends were trimmed by 4 bases and 4 bases, with 14 bases remaining between them. This CDR3 is built from 15 residues. CDR1 and CDR2 (germline): LGHNA, YSLEER.

CDR3 in amino acids: CASSLSSGRGGYTF. DNA for the CDR3: TGTGCCAGCAGTTTGTCGTCCGGGAGGGGTGGCTACACCTTC. The chain uses TRBV27 and TRBJ1-2, with D possibly matching TRBD1 (5 bases). V was pared by 3 bases and J by 7 bases, with 15 bases between. CDR3 length: 14 residues. Germline assignment: CDR1 MNHEY and CDR2 SMNVEV (reference sequence).

This clone was counted many times. Other DNA sequences in this sample translate to the same CDR3. The V call is TRBV27, the J call TRBJ2-2; a weak D match, TRBD1 (5 bases). This CDR3 is built from 15 residues. CDR1 is MNHEY and CDR2 is SMNVEV in the germline V gene (reference sequence). V was shortened by 2 bases and J by 4 bases, with 11 bases between the two germline ends. The CDR3 spells CASSLRGLGTGELFF. In DNA form, the CDR3 reads TGTGCCAGCAGTTTAAGGGGTCTGGGCACCGGGGAGCTGTTTTTT.

Here the CDR3 reads CSAVDEEAFF. CDR3 nucleotides: TGCAGTGCTGTTGACGAAGAAGCTTTCTTT. The chain employs TRBV20-1 and TRBJ1-1; D not certain. The CDR3 contains 10 residues. Looked up from germline, CDR1 is DFQATT and CDR2 is SNEGSKA (reference sequence). V lost 5 bases, J lost 8 bases, and 9 bases lay in between.

The sample holds a few counts of this clone. The chain combines TRBV10-3 with TRBJ2-1; D unresolved. The germline V and J ends were trimmed by 5 bases and 5 bases, with 4 bases remaining between them. Germline CDR1 ENHRY, CDR2 SYGVKD. The CDR3 has 11 residues. The CDR3 spells CAISMDNEQFF. CDR3 DNA: TGTGCCATCAGTATGGACAATGAGCAGTTCTTC.

In the case of this clone: Other DNA sequences in the same sample also yield this CDR3. V is TRBV7-2 and J is TRBJ1-1; D is perhaps TRBD1 (5 bases). The germline gives CDR1 SGHTA, CDR2 FQGNSA. The CDR3 length is 13 residues. V dropped 4 bases and J dropped 4 bases, with 10 bases sitting between them. CDR3 residues: CASSSSGSTEAFF. The CDR3 DNA is TGTGCCAGCAGCTCTTCAGGGAGCACTGAAGCTTTCTTT.

The gene calls are TRBV7-3 and TRBJ2-3, with D possibly TRBD1 on 6 matching bases. The length of the CDR3 is 13 residues. Germline values: CDR1 SGHTA, CDR2 FQGTGA. With 6 bases removed from V and 3 bases from J, the gap between germline ends came to 10 bases. CDR3 DNA sequence: TGTGCCAGCAGGACAGGAGCGACAGATACGCAGTATTTT. Residues: CASRTGATDTQYF.

The chain uses TRBV4-1 and TRBJ1-1; D gene ambiguous. Trimming removed 1 base from V and 4 bases from J, with 13 bases in between. This CDR3 comprises 15 residues. Germline V gene sequence: CDR1 MGHRA, CDR2 YSYEKL. The CDR3: CASSQAEGFFTEAFF. The CDR3 DNA sequence: TGCGCCAGCAGCCAAGCGGAAGGGTTCTTCACTGAAGCTTTCTTT.

This clone was counted between two and nine times. The rearrangement joins TRBV30 to TRBJ1-1; no definite D call. Germline lookup yields CDR1 GTSNPN and CDR2 SVGIG (reference sequence). CDR3 size: 14 residues. V dropped 3 bases and J dropped 0 bases, with 11 bases sitting between them. CDR3 residues: CAWRAASMNTEAFF. DNA of the CDR3: TGTGCCTGGAGGGCGGCTAGCATGAACACTGAAGCTTTCTTT.

J is TRBJ2-1 and V is TRBV29-1; D remains ambiguous. This CDR3 contains 13 residues. Looked up from germline, CDR1 is SQVTM and CDR2 is ANQGSEA. V was pared by 5 bases and J by 0 bases, with 8 bases between. CDR3 region: CSVRSPSYNEQFF. CDR3 in DNA: TGCAGCGTTCGGAGCCCCTCCTACAATGAGCAGTTCTTC.

The chain combines TRBV5-1 with TRBJ1-6; D ambiguous. V lost 4 bases, J lost 10 bases, and 12 bases lay in between. CDR3 length: 13 residues. Germline V gene sequence: CDR1 SGHRS, CDR2 YFSETQ. This CDR3 reads CASSRGDLSPLHF. The CDR3 coding sequence is TGCGCCAGCAGCCGTGGGGATCTCTCACCCCTCCACTTT.

This clone was found many times. This sequence joins TRBV27 and TRBJ1-5, with TRBD1 matching over 7 bases. Germline values: CDR1 MNHEY, CDR2 SMNVEV (reference sequence). Trimming took 4 bases from V and 4 from J; bases not matched to a gene: 7. The CDR3 is 15 residues long. The DNA of the CDR3 is TGTGCCAGCAGTTCCTCTATCAGGGGGAATCAGCCCCAGCATTTT. Protein product: CASSSSIRGNQPQHF.

Only a few counts were recorded for this clone. The chain uses TRBV7-9 and TRBJ1-1; D unresolved. Per germline, CDR1 SEHNR and CDR2 FQNEAQ (reference sequence). The CDR3 totals 11 residues. Trimming removed 1 base at V and 10 bases at J, with 7 bases between. CDR3 amino acids: CASSLVPRAFF. CDR3 in DNA: TGTGCCAGCAGCTTAGTACCAAGAGCTTTCTTT. Together with reference TRBV7-9 and TRBJ1-1, the CDR3 gives the full variable domain: DTGVSQNPRHKITKRGQNVTFRCDPISEHNRLYWYRQTLGQGPEFLTYFQNEAQLEKSRLLSDRFSAERPKGSFSTLEIQRTEQGDSAMYLCASSLVPRAFFGQGTRLTVV.

This clone was seen more than once but under ten times. The chain recombines TRBV29-1 with TRBJ1-1, with a possible D match to TRBD1 (5 bases). V lost 2 bases, J lost 5 bases, and 9 bases lay in between. Per the germline V gene, CDR1 is SQVTM and CDR2 is ANQGSEA. The CDR3 length is 12 residues. The CDR3 spells CSVEQGRTEAFF. As DNA, the CDR3 is TGCAGCGTTGAACAGGGTAGAACTGAAGCTTTCTTT.

The gene calls are TRBV30 and TRBJ2-3; D uncertain. The germline CDR1 and CDR2 sequences are GTSNPN and SVGIG (reference sequence). Trimming left V 0 bases short and J 1 base short, with 8 bases between. This CDR3 region has 14 residues. Here the CDR3 reads CAWSVSPGTDTQYF. The CDR3 DNA sequence: TGTGCCTGGAGTGTCAGTCCTGGCACAGATACGCAGTATTTT.

This clone was observed a handful of times. The J gene is TRBJ2-6, the V gene TRBV29-1; D gene ambiguous. Trimming took 5 bases from V and 3 from J, leaving 5 bases between them. Germline V gene lookup returns CDR1 SQVTM and CDR2 ANQGSEA. The CDR3 is 12 amino acids. In DNA form, the CDR3 reads TGCAGCGTTTTTGGTGGGGCCAACGTCCTGACTTTC. The encoded protein is CSVFGGANVLTF.

This clone was detected only a few times. This chain's CDR3 is CASSLLAGDSNEQFF. In nucleotides, the CDR3 is TGTGCCAGCAGCTTACTAGCGGGTGATTCTAATGAGCAGTTCTTC. The chain recombines TRBV5-4 with TRBJ2-1, with 9 bases lining up with TRBD2. Unmatched junction bases numbered 7, after V lost 2 bases and J lost 7 bases. The CDR3 loop spans 15 amino acids. Germline loops: CDR1 SGHNT, CDR2 YYREEE (reference sequence).

This clone came up a few times. This chain uses TRBV29-1 with TRBJ2-3; D is ambiguous. V was shortened by 1 base and J by 1 base, with 9 bases between the two germline ends. CDR1 and CDR2 (germline): SQVTM, ANQGSEA. This CDR3 spans 14 amino acids. DNA for the CDR3: TGCAGCGTTGAAGGGGGTCGGCGCACAGATACGCAGTATTTT. Translating gives CSVEGGRRTDTQYF.

The chain combines TRBV30 with TRBJ1-2; D is unresolved. This CDR3 has 12 amino acids. V gave up 2 bases and J gave up 1 base, with 5 bases separating them. From germline, CDR1 is GTSNPN and CDR2 SVGIG (reference sequence). DNA of the CDR3: TGTGCCTGGAGTCGGCTTAACTATGGCTACACCTTC. This codes for CAWSRLNYGYTF.

The genes are TRBV5-1 and TRBJ2-7, with D unresolved. The CDR3 is 14 residues long. The germline V gene has CDR1 SGHRS and CDR2 YFSETQ. V dropped 2 bases and J dropped 0 bases, with 9 bases sitting between them. Here the CDR3 reads CASSFVAGSYEQYF. In DNA form, the CDR3 reads TGCGCCAGCAGCTTCGTGGCCGGCTCCTACGAGCAGTACTTC.

This clone was seen ten or more times. This chain joins TRBV7-2 and TRBJ1-2, with 8 bases lining up with TRBD1. The V gene end was trimmed by 0 bases and the J gene end by 7 bases; junction bases not matched to a gene: 4. CDR1 and CDR2 from the germline V gene are SGHTA and FQGNSA. The length of the CDR3 is 14 residues. CDR3 residues: CASSLARTGFGYTF. CDR3 sequence (DNA): TGTGCCAGCAGCTTAGCCCGGACAGGGTTTGGCTACACCTTC.

The chain employs TRBV4-3 and TRBJ2-2, with D possibly TRBD2 on 8 matching bases. The CDR3 loop spans 18 amino acids. Between the trimmed V and J ends, which lost 1 base and 3 bases, there was a span of 18 bases. Germline V CDR1 and CDR2: LGHNA, YSLEER. CDR3 in DNA: TGCGCCAGCAGCCAAGCAAGGGGGCTAGCGGGTTACACCGGGGAGCTGTTTTTT. Protein product: CASSQARGLAGYTGELFF.

Only a few counts were recorded for this clone. The chain is built from TRBV4-3 and TRBJ2-5, with 9 bases fitting TRBD1. CDR3 length equals 16 residues. J gave up 3 bases and V 3 bases, and 8 bases lay outside the gene matches. Germline assignment: CDR1 LGHNA and CDR2 YSLEER. CDR3 region: CASSQGPGQGEETQYF. CDR3 in DNA: TGCGCCAGCAGCCAGGGACCGGGACAGGGAGAAGAGACCCAGTACTTC.

This sequence joins TRBV25-1 and TRBJ2-2; D not resolved. The germline CDR1 and CDR2 sequences are MGHDK and SYGVNS. V lost 5 bases to trimming and J lost 0 bases, with 4 bases between them. CDR3 length: 13 residues. Written as DNA, the CDR3 is TGTGCCAGCAGTCCATCGAACACCGGGGAGCTGTTTTTT. Protein product: CASSPSNTGELFF.